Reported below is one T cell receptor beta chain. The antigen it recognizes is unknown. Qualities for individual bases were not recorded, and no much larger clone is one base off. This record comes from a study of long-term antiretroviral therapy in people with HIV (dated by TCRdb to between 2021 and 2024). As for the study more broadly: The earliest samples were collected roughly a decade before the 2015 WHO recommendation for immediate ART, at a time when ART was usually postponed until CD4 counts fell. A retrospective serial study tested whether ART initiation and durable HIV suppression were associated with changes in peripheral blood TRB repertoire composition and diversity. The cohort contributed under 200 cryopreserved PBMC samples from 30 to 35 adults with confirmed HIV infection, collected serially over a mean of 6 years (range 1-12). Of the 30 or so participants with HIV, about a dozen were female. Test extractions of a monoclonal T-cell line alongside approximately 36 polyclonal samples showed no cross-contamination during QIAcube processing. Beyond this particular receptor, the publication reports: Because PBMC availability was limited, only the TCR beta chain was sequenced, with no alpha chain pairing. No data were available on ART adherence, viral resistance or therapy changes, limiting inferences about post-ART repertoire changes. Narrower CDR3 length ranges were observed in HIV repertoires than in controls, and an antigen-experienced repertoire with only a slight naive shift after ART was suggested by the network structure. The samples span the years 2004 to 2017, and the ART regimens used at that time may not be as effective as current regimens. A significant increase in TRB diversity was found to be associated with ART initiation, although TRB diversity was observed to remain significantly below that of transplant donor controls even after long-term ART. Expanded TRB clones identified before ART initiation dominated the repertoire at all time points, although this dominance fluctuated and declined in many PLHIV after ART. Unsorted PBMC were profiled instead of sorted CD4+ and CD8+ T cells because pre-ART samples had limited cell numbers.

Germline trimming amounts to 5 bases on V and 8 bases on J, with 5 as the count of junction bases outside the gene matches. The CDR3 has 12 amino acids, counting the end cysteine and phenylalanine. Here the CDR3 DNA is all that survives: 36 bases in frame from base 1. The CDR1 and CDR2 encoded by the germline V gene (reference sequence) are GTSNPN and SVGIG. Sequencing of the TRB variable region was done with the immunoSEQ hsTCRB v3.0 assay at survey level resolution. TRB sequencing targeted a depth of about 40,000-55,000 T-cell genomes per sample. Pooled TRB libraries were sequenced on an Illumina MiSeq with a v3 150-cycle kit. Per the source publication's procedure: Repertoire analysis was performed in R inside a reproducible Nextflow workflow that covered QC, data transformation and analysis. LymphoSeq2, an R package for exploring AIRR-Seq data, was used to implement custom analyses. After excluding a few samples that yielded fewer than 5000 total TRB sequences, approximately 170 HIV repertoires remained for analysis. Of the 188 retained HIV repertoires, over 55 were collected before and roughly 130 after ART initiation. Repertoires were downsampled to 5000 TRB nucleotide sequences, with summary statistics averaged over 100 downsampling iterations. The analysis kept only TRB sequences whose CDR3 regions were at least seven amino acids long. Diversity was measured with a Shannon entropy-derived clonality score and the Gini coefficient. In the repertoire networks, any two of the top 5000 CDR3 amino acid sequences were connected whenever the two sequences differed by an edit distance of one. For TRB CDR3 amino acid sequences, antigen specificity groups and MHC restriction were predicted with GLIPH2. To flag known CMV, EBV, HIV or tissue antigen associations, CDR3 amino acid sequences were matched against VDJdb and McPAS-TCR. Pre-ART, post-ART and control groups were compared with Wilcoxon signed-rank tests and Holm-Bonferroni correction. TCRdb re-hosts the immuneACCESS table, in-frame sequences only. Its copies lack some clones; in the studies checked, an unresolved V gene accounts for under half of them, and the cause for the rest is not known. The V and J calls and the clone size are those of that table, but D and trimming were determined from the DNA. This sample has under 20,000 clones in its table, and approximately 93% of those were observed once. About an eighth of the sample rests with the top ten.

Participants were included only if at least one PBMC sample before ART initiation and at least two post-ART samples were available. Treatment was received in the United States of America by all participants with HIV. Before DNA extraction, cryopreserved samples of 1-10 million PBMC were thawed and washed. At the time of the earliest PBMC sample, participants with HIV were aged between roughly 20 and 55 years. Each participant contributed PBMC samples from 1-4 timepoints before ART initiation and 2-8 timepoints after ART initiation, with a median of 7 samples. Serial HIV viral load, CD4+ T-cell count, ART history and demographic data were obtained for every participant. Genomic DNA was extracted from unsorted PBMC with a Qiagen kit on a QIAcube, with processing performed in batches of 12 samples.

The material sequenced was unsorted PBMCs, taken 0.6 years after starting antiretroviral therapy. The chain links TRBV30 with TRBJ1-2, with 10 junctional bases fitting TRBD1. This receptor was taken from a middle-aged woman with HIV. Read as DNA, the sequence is TGTGCCTGGGGGGCGACAGGGGGCGGCTACACCTTC. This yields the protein CAWGATGGGYTF.